One and the same sample provided the 27 T cell receptor beta chains below, sequenced in a study of blood T cell repertoires in COVID-19. Repertoires were generated with immunoSEQ multiplex PCR, while TCRdb's copy carries only in-frame clones and drops some. The sample lists some 40,000 clones, about 88% occurring once. Sequencing was done on a sample of peripheral blood. The origin of the receptors is a human donor in a cohort sampled during active COVID-19.

This chain joins TRBV7-3 and TRBJ2-5; weak D call: TRBD1 (5 bases). This CDR3 region has 13 residues. From germline, CDR1 is SGHTA and CDR2 FQGTGA. Trimming took 5 bases from V and 7 from J, leaving 14 bases between them. The CDR3 region has the DNA TGTGCCAGCAGCAGACAACCTCAGGGGACCCAGTACTTC. Amino acids: CASSRQPQGTQYF.

This chain connects TRBV28 to TRBJ1-1; 8 bases match TRBD1. The V segment lost 5 bases and the J segment 0 bases; nucleotides outside the gene matches: 5. Germline lookup yields CDR1 MDHEN and CDR2 SYDVKM. The CDR3 covers 15 residues. The CDR3 coding sequence is TGTGCCAGCAGTGGCCACAGGGGGATGAACACTGAAGCTTTCTTT. It translates to CASSGHRGMNTEAFF.

The V gene is TRBV19, the J gene TRBJ2-7; a weak D match, TRBD1 (6 bases). V lost 6 bases, J lost 0 bases, and 18 bases lay in between. This CDR3 comprises 16 residues. Germline loops: CDR1 LNHDA, CDR2 SQIVND (reference sequence). CDR3: CASSTLRSGASYEQYF. DNA for the CDR3: TGTGCCAGTAGCACCCTCAGGTCAGGGGCCTCCTACGAGCAGTACTTC.

The chain carries TRBV11-1 and TRBJ1-2; D is possibly TRBD1 (5 bases). The V end was cut by 5 bases, the J end by 6 bases, with 13 bases between. The V gene's germline CDR1 is SGHAT and CDR2 FQDESV (reference sequence). This CDR3 region has 13 residues. CDR3 region: CASSPGTSHGYTF. In DNA form, the CDR3 reads TGTGCCAGCAGCCCCGGGACTTCCCATGGCTACACCTTC.

The CDR3 bases are TGCGCCAGCAGCTTGGTCGGGGGTGATGGCTACACCTTC. Encoded protein: CASSLVGGDGYTF. J is TRBJ1-2 and V is TRBV5-1, with D maybe TRBD1 (5 bases). V lost 0 bases, J lost 6 bases, and 9 bases lay in between. Germline CDR1 and CDR2: SGHRS and YFSETQ. The CDR3 has 13 residues.

This clone has only one observation. For the CDR3, the DNA is TGTGCCAGCAGCTCATACTACAGGAAGAATGAAAAACTGTTTTTT. Translation gives CASSSYYRKNEKLFF. This sequence joins TRBV7-8 and TRBJ1-4, with D possibly matching TRBD1 (5 bases). Germline V gene lookup returns CDR1 SGHVS and CDR2 FQNEAQ. V gave up 4 bases and J gave up 5 bases, with 14 bases separating them. There are 15 residues in the CDR3.

This rearrangement joins TRBV5-4 to TRBJ2-5; 10 nucleotides line up with TRBD2. J lost 5 bases, V lost 2 bases, and 9 bases had no gene match. Germline loops: CDR1 SGHNT, CDR2 YYREEE (reference sequence). CDR3 length: 16 amino acids. CDR3 amino acids: CASSFLNPSGSETQYF. As DNA, the CDR3 is TGTGCCAGCAGCTTCCTCAACCCTAGCGGGAGTGAGACCCAGTACTTC.

J is TRBJ1-2 and V is TRBV28, with a tentative D call TRBD1 (5 bases). Germline V gives CDR1 MDHEN, CDR2 SYDVKM. This CDR3 spans 13 amino acids. Trimming took 8 bases from V and 1 from J, leaving 11 bases between them. The CDR3 loop reads CASVAGLNYGYTF. CDR3 nucleotides: TGTGCCAGCGTCGCGGGGCTTAACTATGGCTACACCTTC.

The rearrangement links TRBV6-5 to TRBJ2-7; 8 bases match TRBD1. The CDR3 contains 14 residues. The V segment lost 10 bases and the J segment 6 bases; nucleotides outside the gene matches: 14. CDR1 and CDR2 (germline): MNHEY, SVGAGI. The CDR3 is CATRTGDRSSEQYF. The CDR3, as DNA: TGTGCCACCCGAACCGGGGACAGGTCATCCGAGCAGTACTTC.

This chain connects TRBV7-3 to TRBJ2-7, with D perhaps TRBD2 (6 bases). Trimming removed 7 bases at V and 4 bases at J, with 23 bases between. CDR1 is SGHTA and CDR2 is FQGTGA in the germline V gene. There are 16 residues in the CDR3. CDR3 region: CASTQHPFGLAYEQYF. The CDR3 DNA follows: TGTGCCAGCACCCAACATCCGTTCGGTCTAGCGTACGAGCAGTACTTC.

This chain uses TRBV11-2 with TRBJ2-7, with 9 bases matching TRBD1. This CDR3 is built from 16 residues. V gave up 4 bases and J gave up 2 bases; unmatched junction bases: 9. Germline V lookup: CDR1 SGHAT, CDR2 FQNNGV. CDR3 coding DNA: TGTGCCAGCAGCTCGGGCCGGGACAGGGCTCCCTACGAGCAGTACTTC. It encodes CASSSGRDRAPYEQYF.

The chain links TRBV19 to TRBJ1-5; 9 nucleotides line up with TRBD1. The CDR3 contains 15 residues. Germline values: CDR1 LNHDA, CDR2 SQIVND (reference sequence). The V gene end was trimmed by 7 bases and the J gene end by 11 bases; junction bases not matched to a gene: 15. CDR3 amino acids: CASMWSGQGPGAQHF. In DNA, the CDR3 is TGTGCCAGTATGTGGAGTGGACAGGGGCCGGGGGCCCAGCATTTT. Using reference TRBV19 and TRBJ1-5 for the parts outside the CDR3, the full variable domain is DGGITQSPKYLFRKEGQNVTLSCEQNLNHDAMYWYRQDPGQGLRLIYYSQIVNDFQKGDIAEGYSVSREKKESFPLTVTSAQKNPTAFYLCASMWSGQGPGAQHFGDGTRLSIL.

The chain is built from TRBV24-1 and TRBJ1-1; TRBD1 matches at 7 bases. The CDR3 spans 18 residues. The V gene end was trimmed by 3 bases and the J gene end by 1 base; junction bases not matched to a gene: 13. Per the germline V gene, CDR1 is KGHDR and CDR2 is SFDVKD. The CDR3 DNA is TGTGCCACCAGTGATCCGACACCCCCGGGACAGAAGAACACTGAAGCTTTCTTT. This translates into CATSDPTPPGQKNTEAFF.

V is TRBV20-1 and J is TRBJ2-7, with TRBD2 matching over 11 bases. CDR1 and CDR2 (germline): DFQATT, SNEGSKA (reference sequence). With V trimmed by 3 bases and J by 3 bases, 4 bases remained unmatched. This CDR3 has 14 residues. The CDR3 loop reads CSASMGTSGYEQYF. The CDR3 DNA reads as TGCAGTGCTAGTATGGGGACTAGCGGCTACGAGCAGTACTTC.

Only one count was recorded for this clone. This chain connects TRBV29-1 to TRBJ1-3; no definite D call. Trimming removed 4 bases from V and 2 bases from J, with 9 bases in between. The germline gives CDR1 SQVTM, CDR2 ANQGSEA. This CDR3 has 13 residues. The CDR3: CSVAGFAGNTIYF. The CDR3 nucleotides are TGCAGCGTTGCGGGTTTCGCTGGAAACACCATATATTTT. Complete variable domain (other parts from reference TRBV29-1 and TRBJ1-3): SAVISQKPSRDICQRGTSLTIQCQVDSQVTMMFWYRQQPGQSLTLIATANQGSEATYESGFVIDKFPISRPNLTFSTLTVSNMSPEDSSIYLCSVAGFAGNTIYFGEGSWLTVV.

The J gene is TRBJ1-1, the V gene TRBV13; a weak D match, TRBD1 (6 bases). In germline, CDR1 is PRHDT, CDR2 FYEKMQ (reference sequence). V was pared by 10 bases and J by 0 bases, with 12 bases between. This CDR3 contains 13 residues. The CDR3 DNA reads as TGTGCCACCAGGACAGCAATGAACACTGAAGCTTTCTTT. This translates into CATRTAMNTEAFF.

V and J are TRBV6-1 and TRBJ1-1; possible D gene TRBD1, 6 bases. The CDR3 sequence is 14 residues long. V was clipped by 1 base and J by 1 base, with 7 bases between them. Germline CDR1 is MNHNS and CDR2 is SASEGT. Here the CDR3 reads CASSEEQGNTEAFF. In DNA, the CDR3 is TGTGCCAGCAGTGAAGAACAGGGGAACACTGAAGCTTTCTTT.

The J gene is TRBJ1-6, the V gene TRBV13, with D possibly TRBD1 on 6 matching bases. Germline CDR1 reads PRHDT; CDR2 reads FYEKMQ (reference sequence). V lost 5 bases to trimming and J lost 9 bases, with 17 bases between them. The CDR3 is made up of 15 amino acids. CDR3 in DNA: TGTGCCAGCAGCCGGCAACAGGGCGGGAGTTCACCCCTCCACTTT. The encoded protein is CASSRQQGGSSPLHF.

This clone was detected once. The sample carries other DNA sequences with the same CDR3. This rearrangement joins TRBV19 to TRBJ1-6, with D hard to call. The V end was cut by 9 bases, the J end by 0 bases, with 21 bases between. Germline V gene data show CDR1 as LNHDA and CDR2 as SQIVND (reference sequence). The CDR3 is made up of 18 amino acids. This CDR3 is CASAGLYDPSSYNSPLHF. In DNA, the CDR3 is TGTGCCAGCGCAGGTCTCTACGACCCGAGCTCCTATAATTCACCCCTCCACTTT.

The genes are TRBV28 and TRBJ2-6; weak D call: TRBD2 (5 bases). The germline gives CDR1 MDHEN, CDR2 SYDVKM. The V and J ends lost 6 bases and 2 bases respectively, with 8 bases between them. The CDR3 is 14 amino acids. The CDR3 DNA follows: TGTGCCAGCAGGGTGACTACTGGGGCCAACGTCCTGACTTTC. It encodes CASRVTTGANVLTF.

The J gene is TRBJ2-3, the V gene TRBV5-1; D is unresolved. The CDR3 totals 14 residues. V shed 7 bases and J shed 2 bases, with 14 bases lying between them. Looked up from germline, CDR1 is SGHRS and CDR2 is YFSETQ. CDR3 loop: CASRARSDTDTQYF. In DNA, the CDR3 is TGCGCCAGCCGAGCGAGATCAGACACAGATACGCAGTATTTT.

This chain connects TRBV10-3 to TRBJ2-1; tentative D call: TRBD2 (6 bases). This CDR3 region has 16 residues. The germline V gene encodes CDR1 ENHRY and CDR2 SYGVKD. V lost 3 bases and J lost 6, with 18 bases in between. CDR3 DNA: TGTGCCATCAGTGAAGTAGGAGGGAAGACTTTCAATGAGCAGTTCTTC. Its protein product is CAISEVGGKTFNEQFF.

The V gene is TRBV6-8, the J gene TRBJ2-7; 11 positions match TRBD2. Germline V lookup: CDR1 MNHGY, CDR2 SAAAGT. The CDR3 loop spans 17 amino acids. J lost 4 bases, V lost 8 bases, and 16 bases had no gene match. The DNA for the CDR3 is TGTGCCAGCTCCAGACTAGCGGGACAGCAAAGTTTGTACGAGCAGTACTTC. This codes for CASSRLAGQQSLYEQYF.

This clone was seen a handful of times. J is TRBJ2-2 and V is TRBV28; tentatively, D is TRBD2 (5 bases). This CDR3 comprises 15 residues. V was shortened by 2 bases and J by 2 bases, with 9 bases between the two germline ends. CDR1 is MDHEN and CDR2 is SYDVKM in the germline V gene. The CDR3: CASSLASRNTGELFF. The CDR3 coding sequence is TGTGCCAGCAGTTTAGCTAGCCGAAACACCGGGGAGCTGTTTTTT.

The chain uses TRBV27 and TRBJ2-1; possibly TRBD2 for D (7 bases). The CDR3 runs to 15 residues. The V gene's germline CDR1 is MNHEY and CDR2 SMNVEV (reference sequence). V lost 3 bases to trimming and J lost 10 bases, with 19 bases between them. CDR3 in amino acids: CASSFFGGASKEQFF. DNA of the CDR3: TGTGCCAGCAGTTTTTTTGGGGGGGCCTCGAAGGAGCAGTTCTTC.

This clone occurred once. The rearrangement joins TRBV4-1 to TRBJ2-1, with 11 bases identical to TRBD2. Germline V lookup: CDR1 MGHRA, CDR2 YSYEKL. This CDR3 spans 16 amino acids. Trimming removed 3 bases from V and 7 bases from J; junction bases left unmatched: 8. CDR3 nucleotide sequence: TGCGCCAGCAGCCATGAGGGACTAGCGGAAGGGAATGAGCAGTTCTTC. It encodes CASSHEGLAEGNEQFF.

The chain has TRBV28 and TRBJ2-6; weak D call: TRBD1 (6 bases). The V end was cut by 4 bases, the J end by 1 base, with 17 bases between. Germline assignment: CDR1 MDHEN and CDR2 SYDVKM. The CDR3 runs 18 residues. The CDR3 reads CASSSFTGYKSGANVLTF. CDR3 bases: TGTGCCAGCAGTTCCTTCACAGGGTATAAATCTGGGGCCAACGTCCTGACTTTC. Based on the CDR3 plus reference TRBV28 and TRBJ2-6, the full variable domain is DVKVTQSSRYLVKRTGEKVFLECVQDMDHENMFWYRQDPGLGLRLIYFSYDVKMKEKGDIPEGYSVSREKKERFSLILESASTNQTSMYLCASSSFTGYKSGANVLTFGAGSRLTVL.